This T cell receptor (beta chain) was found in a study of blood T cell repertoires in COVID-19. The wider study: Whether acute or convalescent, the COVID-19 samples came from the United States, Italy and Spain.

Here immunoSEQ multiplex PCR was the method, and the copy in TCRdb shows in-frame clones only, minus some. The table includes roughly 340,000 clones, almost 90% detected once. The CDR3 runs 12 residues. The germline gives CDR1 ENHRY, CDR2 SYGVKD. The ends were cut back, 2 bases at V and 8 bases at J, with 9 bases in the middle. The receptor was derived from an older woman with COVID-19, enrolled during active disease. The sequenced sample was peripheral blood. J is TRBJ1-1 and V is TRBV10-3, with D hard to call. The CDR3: CAISENEVEAFF. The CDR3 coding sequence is TGTGCCATCAGTGAGAATGAGGTCGAAGCTTTCTTT.